This T cell receptor beta chain was obtained from a study of T cell repertoires and Cas9 in healthy adults (dated by TCRdb to 2016 to 2018). Context from the whole study: Within the CD4 and CD8 compartments, SpCas9-reactive T cells were assessed for multi-effector potency, cytotoxicity and lineage determination. The study looked at preexisting T cell immunity to the Streptococcus pyogenes Cas9 nuclease (SpCas9), which is used in CRISPR gene editing.

Points on this clone: The clone's antigen remains unknown. Base qualities are not recorded, but no much larger clone differs from it by a single base.

To prepare the library, the immunoSEQ multiplex PCR assay was applied. In its TCRdb copy, this immuneACCESS table keeps in-frame sequences only and misses some clones. Where compared with another copy, unresolved V genes explain less than half of these, and the others have no known cause. The sample table contains 20,000 to 25,000 clones; only one count was recorded for 85% to 95% of them. The ten biggest clones cover approximately 0.84% of the sample. Its CDR3 holds 15 amino acids, cysteine through phenylalanine. Left in the record is the CDR3 DNA by itself, 45 bases read in frame from the first base. CDR1 and CDR2, per the germline V gene, are SNHLY and FYNNEI. Cut back by 6 bases and 1 base, the V and J ends lie 13 bases apart. Donors were healthy humans. What the research found in general, with its limitations: SpCas9-reactive regulatory T cells were reported to mitigate proliferation and function of SpCas9-reactive effector T cells in vitro.

The sequence derives from a human donor in good health. The V and J genes are TRBV2 and TRBJ1-5, and possibly TRBD1, on 6 matching bases. Material: CD4+ effector T cells (CD127+, CD25-, CD137-, CD154-) from PBMCs; culture status not recorded. This receptor has the CDR3 CASRQGWRSNQPQHF. The sequenced DNA is TGTGCCAGCAGGCAGGGGTGGAGGAGCAATCAGCCCCAGCATTTT.